The TCR beta chain under discussion was sequenced for a study of T cell clonotyping in hematopoietic cell transplantation. Study-level information: Recipient samples before transplant were obtained post-cytoreduction.

Study results and limitations: No sorting was done, leaving CD4 and CD8 contributions mixed. Recipient TCR diversity dropped after transplant; expanded clonotypes rose from day 30 to 180.

Method: immunoSEQ multiplex PCR; TCRdb's copy keeps in-frame clones and lacks some. The table has some 9,200 clones, 65% to 85% seen once. Time point here: recipient sample about 28 days before transplant, after cytoreduction. Blood collection times were about day -28 and days 30, 100, 180 posttransplant. V lost 6 bases to trimming and J lost 4 bases, with 12 bases between them. This CDR3 region has 13 residues. CDR1 is WSHSY and CDR2 is SAAADI in the germline V gene. This clone appeared a few times. The target antigen is unknown. The origin of this receptor is a man in his sixties with acute myeloid leukemia. Some clones in this sample may be carry-over from other donors' samples. V is TRBV10-2 and J is TRBJ2-5; the D gene is possibly TRBD2 (7 bases). Source: peripheral blood mononuclear cells, taken before stem cell transplant. This chain's CDR3 is CASRRGAGETQYF. The CDR3 DNA reads as TGCGCCAGCAGACGGGGGGCAGGAGAGACCCAGTACTTC.